These 18 T cell receptor beta chains were sequenced from one sample in a study of neurological immune-mediated disorders. TCRdb used MiXCR to reprocess the 5' RACE reads, holding one entry per CDR3 protein. The sample has about 20,000 distinct CDR3 sequences; 6.5% to 9% are singletons. Sequencing was carried out using CD8+ T cells from blood. The receptor source for this set is a young woman with HTLV-1-associated myelopathy (HAM/TSP).

This clonotype was seen repeatedly, ten times or more. The rearrangement links TRBV20-1 to TRBJ1-1, with 7 positions matching TRBD1. The J segment lost 4 bases and the V segment lost 5 bases, leaving 10 bases of the junction unmatched. Germline V gene sequence: CDR1 DFQATT, CDR2 SNEGSKA (reference sequence). CDR3 length: 14 amino acids. CDR3 region: CSAFSPDRVTEAFF. The CDR3 DNA follows: TGCAGTGCTTTTTCCCCCGACAGGGTCACTGAAGCTTTCTTT.

In its sample, this clonotype was seen many times. This rearrangement joins TRBV20-1 to TRBJ2-7; the D gene is possibly TRBD1 (6 bases). The germline V gene has CDR1 DFQATT and CDR2 SNEGSKA (reference sequence). V was trimmed by 0 bases and J by 2 bases, leaving 11 bases between them. The CDR3 covers 14 residues. The CDR3 sequence is CSARDRGHPYEQYF. The CDR3 coding sequence is TGCAGTGCTAGAGACAGGGGACACCCCTACGAGCAGTACTTC.

This clonotype has ten or more counts. V and J are TRBV9 and TRBJ1-1, with a possible D match to TRBD1 (6 bases). CDR3 length: 14 residues. V lost 0 bases to trimming and J lost 0 bases, with 6 bases between them. The V gene's germline CDR1 is SGDLS and CDR2 YYNGEE. This CDR3 is CASSVEGVNTEAFF. The CDR3, as DNA: TGTGCCAGCAGCGTAGAGGGGGTGAACACTGAAGCTTTCTTT. The variable domain in full, completed from reference TRBV9 and TRBJ1-1, reads DSGVTQTPKHLITATGQRVTLRCSPRSGDLSVYWYQQSLDQGLQFLIQYYNGEERAKGNILERFSAQQFPDLHSELNLSSLELGDSALYFCASSVEGVNTEAFFGQGTRLTVV.

The rearrangement links TRBV7-6 to TRBJ2-7; tentative D call: TRBD1 (5 bases). The CDR3 extends over 13 amino acids. Looked up from germline, CDR1 is SGHVS and CDR2 is FNYEAQ. V was cut by 1 base and J by 5 bases, with 9 bases left in between. CDR3 DNA: TGTGCCAGCAGCTTAGGCAGGGTCGACGAGCAGTACTTC. As protein: CASSLGRVDEQYF.

This clonotype occurred many times. The V gene is TRBV29-1, the J gene TRBJ2-3; D is perhaps TRBD1 (6 bases). V lost 4 bases, J lost 2 bases, and 25 bases lay in between. The length of the CDR3 is 18 residues. The germline V gene has CDR1 SQVTM and CDR2 ANQGSEA. The CDR3 is CSVAATTLTGISTDTQYF. CDR3 bases: TGCAGCGTTGCCGCAACCACCCTGACAGGAATCTCCACAGATACGCAGTATTTT.

This clonotype occurred many times. The J gene is TRBJ1-2, the V gene TRBV4-1; D gene ambiguous. V was shortened by 0 bases and J by 4 bases, with 18 bases between the two germline ends. The CDR3 contains 17 residues. Germline-derived CDR1 and CDR2 are MGHRA and YSYEKL. The CDR3 nucleotides are TGCGCCAGCAGCCAAGAATGGAGAGGCAGTGTCGGCTATGGCTACACCTTC. Translated, it gives CASSQEWRGSVGYGYTF.

This clonotype was found many times. The chain uses TRBV5-5 and TRBJ2-3; TRBD1 agrees at 9 bases. This CDR3 has 13 residues. In germline, CDR1 is SGHKS, CDR2 YYEKEE (reference sequence). Germline trimming cut 4 bases from V and 5 bases from J; bases unmatched to any gene: 2. The CDR3 sequence: CASSLDRGDTQYF. CDR3 bases: TGTGCCAGCAGCCTGGACAGGGGAGATACGCAGTATTTT.

The table lists this clonotype with many counts. The chain carries TRBV20-1 and TRBJ1-2, with TRBD1 matching over 8 bases. CDR1 and CDR2 (germline): DFQATT, SNEGSKA (reference sequence). The junction had 19 bases not matched to a gene; V was cut back by 5 bases and J by 2 bases. The CDR3 has 18 amino acids. CDR3 region: CSAENLAGTGLMNYGYTF. For the CDR3, the DNA is TGCAGTGCTGAGAACTTGGCCGGGACAGGCCTCATGAACTATGGCTACACCTTC.

This clonotype was observed at least ten times. The chain joins TRBV13 to TRBJ2-1; D uncertain. Germline values: CDR1 PRHDT, CDR2 FYEKMQ (reference sequence). The CDR3 covers 15 residues. V shed 3 bases and J shed 0 bases, with 9 bases lying between them. The CDR3 bases are TGTGCCAGCAGCTTTTCCCGGAGCTCCTACAATGAGCAGTTCTTC. It specifies CASSFSRSSYNEQFF.

This clonotype is judged medium-sized. The chain links TRBV7-2 to TRBJ2-3; D not resolved. The germline V gene encodes CDR1 SGHTA and CDR2 FQGNSA. This CDR3 contains 13 residues. V was shortened by 5 bases and J by 5 bases, with 11 bases between the two germline ends. The CDR3, as DNA: TGTGCCAGCAGCAAGGATCAGATAGATACGCAGTATTTT. Encoded protein: CASSKDQIDTQYF.

The sample holds many counts of this clonotype. The chain has TRBV15 and TRBJ1-4; D not resolved. V was cut by 0 bases and J by 8 bases, with 13 bases left in between. This CDR3 comprises 15 residues. CDR1 LNHNV and CDR2 YYDKDF come from the germline V gene (reference sequence). CDR3 bases: TGTGCCACCAGCAGAGATCCGGGCCCGGAGGAAAAACTGTTTTTT. This encodes CATSRDPGPEEKLFF. Combining the CDR3 with reference TRBV15 and TRBJ1-4 gives the whole variable domain DAMVIQNPRYQVTQFGKPVTLSCSQTLNHNVMYWYQQKSSQAPKLLFHYYDKDFNNEADTPDNFQSRRPNTSFCFLDIRSPGLGDTAMYLCATSRDPGPEEKLFFGSGTQLSVL.

This clonotype has ten or more counts. The rearrangement uses TRBV7-2 and TRBJ2-1; D is tentatively TRBD1 or TRBD2 (5 bases each). The V end lost 0 bases, the J end lost 4 bases, and 13 bases lay between the germline ends. This CDR3 is 16 amino acids long. CDR1 is SGHTA, CDR2 FQGNSA, per germline. CDR3 nucleotides: TGTGCCAGCAGCTTAGCGCGGTGGGGGAATTACAATGAGCAGTTCTTC. Protein product: CASSLARWGNYNEQFF.

This clonotype was observed at least ten times. The J gene is TRBJ2-7, the V gene TRBV5-6; D remains unclear. Deletions cut 0 bases from V and 2 bases from J, with 6 bases between. CDR3 length: 13 amino acids. CDR1 is SGHDT and CDR2 is YYEEEE in the germline V gene. CDR3 sequence reads: CASSLGLTYEQYF. CDR3 nucleotide sequence: TGTGCCAGCAGCTTGGGGCTAACCTACGAGCAGTACTTC.

Only a few counts were recorded for this clonotype. The chain is built from TRBV13 and TRBJ2-1; 7 positions match TRBD1. Trimming took 1 base from V and 4 from J; bases not matched to a gene: 1. The CDR3 totals 14 residues. Germline V lookup: CDR1 PRHDT, CDR2 FYEKMQ (reference sequence). The CDR3 sequence is CASSLAQGYNEQFF. DNA for the CDR3: TGTGCCAGCAGCTTAGCACAGGGGTACAATGAGCAGTTCTTC.

This clonotype was observed at least ten times. The rearrangement uses TRBV6-6 and TRBJ1-5; the match to TRBD1 covers 8 bases. Trimming cost V 0 bases and J 6 bases; bases outside gene matches: 1. This CDR3 contains 14 residues. Germline V lookup: CDR1 MNHNY, CDR2 SVGAGI (reference sequence). CDR3 amino acids: CASSYSTGGQPQHF. CDR3 bases: TGTGCCAGCAGTTACTCAACAGGGGGTCAGCCCCAGCATTTT.

This clonotype has a count of ten or more. V and J are TRBV3-1 and TRBJ1-3, with D tentatively TRBD1 (5 bases). With 4 bases removed from V and 0 bases from J, the gap between germline ends came to 16 bases. Germline V gene data show CDR1 as LGHDT and CDR2 as YNNKEL (reference sequence). CDR3 length equals 17 residues. CDR3 in amino acids: CASSRDREGVSGNTIYF. The CDR3 DNA follows: TGTGCCAGCAGCCGGGATCGGGAAGGGGTCTCTGGAAACACCATATATTTT. Variable domain in full (rest from reference TRBV3-1 and TRBJ1-3): DTAVSQTPKYLVTQMGNDKSIKCEQNLGHDTMYWYKQDSKKFLKIMFSYNNKELIINETVPNRFSPKSPDKAHLNLHINSLELGDSAVYFCASSRDREGVSGNTIYFGEGSWLTVV.

This clonotype was counted ten times or more. The chain uses TRBV9 and TRBJ2-3, with D perhaps being TRBD1 or TRBD2 (5 bases each). The V gene's germline CDR1 is SGDLS and CDR2 YYNGEE. V dropped 1 base and J dropped 2 bases, with 8 bases sitting between them. This CDR3 is 14 amino acids long. The CDR3: CASSVWGNTDTQYF. Here the CDR3 DNA reads TGTGCCAGCAGCGTATGGGGGAACACAGATACGCAGTATTTT.

This clonotype showed up many times. The V call is TRBV20-1, the J call TRBJ2-1; a possible D gene is TRBD1 (7 bases). V lost 5 bases to trimming and J lost 7 bases, with 21 bases between them. Per the germline V gene, CDR1 is DFQATT and CDR2 is SNEGSKA (reference sequence). The CDR3 is 15 residues long. CDR3 loop: CSARSSGGIGNEQFF. The CDR3 DNA reads as TGCAGTGCTCGCTCGTCAGGGGGGATTGGAAATGAGCAGTTCTTC.